Listed below are T cell receptor beta chains from one sample, sequenced in a study of blood T cell repertoires in COVID-19. Sequencing was performed with immunoSEQ multiplex PCR; in TCRdb, only in-frame clones are kept and a portion is missing. The table records roughly 50,000 clones, around 89% of them present only once. The specimen was peripheral blood. The receptors were sampled from a human donor in a cohort sampled during active COVID-19. The CDR3 runs from the conserved cysteine through the conserved F or W. Fields, in order: J gene, clone size, V gene, D gene, CDR3 protein, CDR3 DNA. A D gene is named only where the DNA matches it firmly. Size is omitted from some rows. Given values are once, few, many or a class for expanded clones.

TRBJ1-1	NA	TRBV9	TRBD1	CASSAGTGSNTEAFF	TGTGCCAGCAGCGCCGGGACAGGGTCGAACACTGAAGCTTTCTTT
TRBJ1-2	NA	TRBV12-3/TRBV12-4	TRBD1	CASSPGQGKGYTF	TGTGCCAGCAGTCCCGGACAGGGGAAAGGCTACACCTTC
TRBJ1-1	NA	TRBV27	TRBD1	CASYRDRDTEAFF	TGTGCCAGTTACCGGGACAGGGACACTGAAGCTTTCTTT
TRBJ1-4	NA	TRBV6-2/TRBV6-3	TRBD1	CASSRGGGLFNEKLFF	TGTGCCAGCAGCAGAGGGGGCGGACTATTCAATGAAAAACTGTTTTTT
TRBJ2-3	NA	TRBV5-1	TRBD1	CASSWTGASTDTQYF	TGCGCCAGCAGCTGGACAGGGGCTAGCACAGATACGCAGTATTTT
TRBJ2-2	NA	TRBV4-3	TRBD2	CASSPDLWGAGALNTGELFF	TGCGCCAGCAGCCCTGACTTATGGGGAGCGGGGGCCCTAAACACCGGGGAGCTGTTTTTT
TRBJ2-4	NA	TRBV11-2	NA	CASRSIRGVKNIQYF	TGTGCCAGCAGGTCAATCAGGGGGGTGAAAAACATTCAGTACTTC
TRBJ2-3	NA	TRBV6-1	TRBD1	CASSWGQGPDTQYF	TGTGCCAGCAGTTGGGGACAGGGCCCAGATACGCAGTATTTT
TRBJ2-1	NA	TRBV29-1	TRBD1	CSVGSGGREQFF	TGCAGCGTGGGATCAGGGGGCAGGGAGCAGTTCTTC
TRBJ1-1	NA	TRBV2	TRBD1	CASSRDRVRSTEAFF	TGTGCCAGCAGCCGGGACAGGGTAAGGAGCACTGAAGCTTTCTTT
TRBJ1-3	NA	TRBV4-1	TRBD1	CASSLGQGLGNTIYF	TGCGCCAGCAGCTTGGGACAGGGGCTTGGAAACACCATATATTTT
TRBJ1-2	NA	TRBV28	TRBD1	CASSLLGRQGGYGYTF	TGTGCCAGCAGTTTATTGGGTAGACAGGGCGGCTATGGCTACACCTTC
TRBJ1-2	NA	TRBV18	NA	CASSAGARDRYGYTF	TGTGCCAGCTCGGCGGGGGCTCGGGATCGCTATGGCTACACCTTC
TRBJ2-2	NA	TRBV19	NA	CASSGTSNTGELFF	TGTGCCAGTTCCGGGACTTCGAACACCGGGGAGCTGTTTTTT
TRBJ1-3	NA	TRBV3-1/TRBV3-2	NA	CASSQGATGNTIYF	TGTGCCAGCAGCCAAGGGGCCACTGGAAACACCATATATTTT
TRBJ1-1	NA	TRBV9	TRBD1	CASSVEGTGQGNREAFF	TGTGCCAGCAGCGTAGAAGGTACGGGACAGGGTAACCGTGAAGCTTTCTTT
TRBJ2-4	NA	TRBV20-1	TRBD1	CSASVGQGNIQYF	TGCAGTGCTAGTGTCGGACAGGGAAACATTCAGTACTTC
TRBJ2-1	NA	TRBV6-9	TRBD2	CASRRVGGGEDEQFF	TGTGCCAGCAGGCGGGTTGGGGGGGGAGAAGATGAGCAGTTCTTC
TRBJ2-1	NA	TRBV11-3	TRBD1	CASSPPGQGNNEQFF	TGTGCCAGCAGCCCGCCGGGACAGGGCAACAATGAGCAGTTCTTC
TRBJ1-2	NA	TRBV5-6	NA	CASSFGTGLGYGYTF	TGTGCCAGCAGCTTCGGCACGGGGTTAGGGTATGGCTACACCTTC
TRBJ1-2	NA	TRBV7-2	NA	CASSLVLGLDGYTF	TGTGCCAGCAGCTTAGTGTTGGGGCTCGATGGCTACACCTTC
TRBJ2-7	NA	TRBV5-6	TRBD1	CASSIRDSLWSYEQYF	TGTGCCAGCAGCATCCGGGACAGCCTGTGGTCCTACGAGCAGTACTTC
TRBJ2-1	once	TRBV19	TRBD2	CASRPGSWRGDFNEQFF	TGTGCCAGTAGGCCTGGATCTTGGCGGGGGGACTTCAATGAGCAGTTCTTC
TRBJ1-4	NA	TRBV5-4	TRBD1	CASSLGQGAVGEKLFF	TGTGCCAGCAGCTTGGGACAGGGGGCAGTCGGTGAAAAACTGTTTTTT
TRBJ2-1	NA	TRBV28	NA	CASSSGGRNEQFF	TGTGCCAGCAGCTCTGGGGGCCGCAATGAGCAGTTCTTC
TRBJ2-1	NA	TRBV7-7	TRBD2	CASSSQPPGLAGASSSYNEQFF	TGTGCCAGCAGCTCGCAACCCCCGGGACTAGCGGGGGCTTCGTCATCTTACAATGAGCAGTTCTTC
TRBJ2-1	NA	TRBV5-1	TRBD1	CASSLDRQGNSEQFF	TGCGCCAGCAGCTTGGACAGACAGGGGAACAGTGAGCAGTTCTTC
TRBJ1-1	NA	TRBV12-5	NA	CASGPQGGAAFF	TGTGCTAGTGGTCCCCAAGGAGGGGCGGCTTTCTTT
TRBJ2-5	NA	TRBV5-1	TRBD2	CASSLSGGAGGTQYF	TGCGCCAGCAGCCTTAGCGGGGGGGCCGGCGGGACCCAGTACTTC
TRBJ1-2	NA	TRBV9	TRBD1	CASSVGGQTNYGYTF	TGTGCCAGCAGCGTAGGGGGACAGACTAACTATGGCTACACCTTC
TRBJ1-2	NA	TRBV10-1	NA	CASFGCGASFFGYTF	TGCGCCAGCTTCGGTTGTGGAGCTTCTTTCTTTGGCTACACCTTC
TRBJ1-3	NA	TRBV4-3	NA	CASSQDGGPGNTIYF	TGCGCCAGCAGCCAAGATGGTGGGCCTGGAAACACCATATATTTT
TRBJ2-2	NA	TRBV2	NA	CASKSPRGTGELFF	TGTGCCAGCAAATCACCTAGGGGAACCGGGGAGCTGTTTTTT
TRBJ2-6	NA	TRBV3-1/TRBV3-2	NA	CASSQINPSGANVLTF	TGTGCCAGCAGCCAAATCAATCCCTCTGGGGCCAACGTCCTGACTTTC
TRBJ2-7	NA	TRBV29-1	NA	CSVVRQGGEQYF	TGCAGCGTTGTGAGGCAGGGAGGCGAGCAGTACTTC
TRBJ1-3	NA	TRBV30	NA	CAWGADLEGNTIYF	TGTGCCTGGGGGGCGGATCTAGAGGGAAACACCATATATTTT
TRBJ1-1	NA	TRBV5-6	TRBD1	CASSLGGGSRAFF	TGTGCCAGCAGCTTGGGAGGGGGCTCTCGAGCTTTCTTT
TRBJ2-7	NA	TRBV15	NA	CATSRKRTSTSYEQYF	TGTGCCACCAGCAGGAAACGTACATCCACCTCCTACGAGCAGTACTTC